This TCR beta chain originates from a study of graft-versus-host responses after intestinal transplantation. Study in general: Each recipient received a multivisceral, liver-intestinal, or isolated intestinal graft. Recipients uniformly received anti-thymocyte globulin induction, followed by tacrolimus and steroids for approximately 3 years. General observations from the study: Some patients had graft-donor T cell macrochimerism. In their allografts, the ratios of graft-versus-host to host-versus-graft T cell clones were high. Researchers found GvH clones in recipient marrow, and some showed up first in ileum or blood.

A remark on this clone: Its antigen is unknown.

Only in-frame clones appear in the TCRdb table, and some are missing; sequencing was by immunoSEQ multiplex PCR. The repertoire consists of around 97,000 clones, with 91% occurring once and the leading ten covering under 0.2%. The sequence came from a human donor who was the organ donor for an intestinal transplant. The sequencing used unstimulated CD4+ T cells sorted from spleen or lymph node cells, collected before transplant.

The chain's CDR3 is CASSVTGSNTEAFF. CDR3 nucleotides: TGTGCCAGCAGCGTAACGGGGTCGAACACTGAAGCTTTCTTT. The gene calls are TRBV9 and TRBJ1-1; D gene ambiguous. Trimming removed 1 base at V and 1 base at J, with 8 bases between. The CDR3 is 14 residues long. Germline assignment: CDR1 SGDLS and CDR2 YYNGEE.